This passage covers 25 T cell receptor beta chains from one sample sequenced in a study of blood T cells in healthy people across ages. It was with a sample-barcoded 5' primer and a J-beta primer mix that a second PCR of about 6 to 11 cycles was run. From the 5' RACE reads, TCRdb called clonotypes with MiXCR, one entry per CDR3 protein. The table lists more than 1,000,000 distinct CDR3 sequences, approximately 26% of them singletons, with approximately 0.71% in the top ten. These data were also filed under a second study, of T cells of mothers and their children.

The sequenced sample consisted of blood. These receptors were obtained from a girl aged 2-10 years in good health.

V is TRBV9 and J is TRBJ2-1; a weak D match, TRBD2 (6 bases). The CDR3 runs to 15 residues. Per the germline V gene, CDR1 is SGDLS and CDR2 is YYNGEE. V was trimmed by 4 bases and J by 2 bases, leaving 13 bases between them. The CDR3 sequence: CASSFGGDPYNEQFF. For the CDR3, the DNA is TGTGCCAGCAGCTTCGGGGGAGACCCCTACAATGAGCAGTTCTTC. Combining the CDR3 with reference TRBV9 and TRBJ2-1 gives the whole variable domain DSGVTQTPKHLITATGQRVTLRCSPRSGDLSVYWYQQSLDQGLQFLIQYYNGEERAKGNILERFSAQQFPDLHSELNLSSLELGDSALYFCASSFGGDPYNEQFFGPGTRLTVL.

J is TRBJ2-5 and V is TRBV7-9; 9 bases fit TRBD1. V was clipped by 2 bases and J by 0 bases; unmatched bases: 4. This CDR3 region has 16 residues. Germline assignment: CDR1 SEHNR and CDR2 FQNEAQ (reference sequence). The CDR3 protein is CASSLKGTGYQETQYF. The CDR3 nucleotides are TGTGCCAGCAGCTTAAAAGGGACAGGGTACCAAGAGACCCAGTACTTC.

The chain uses TRBV4-2 and TRBJ2-1; no firm D call. This CDR3 spans 13 amino acids. Germline V gene lookup returns CDR1 LGHNA and CDR2 YNFKEQ. The V end lost 1 base, the J end lost 10 bases, and 11 bases lay between the germline ends. For the CDR3, the DNA is TGTGCCAGCAGCCAAGTAGCCAGCCTAGAGCAGTTCTTC. It yields the protein CASSQVASLEQFF.

This clonotype was seen only a few times. The gene calls are TRBV5-1 and TRBJ2-7, with D uncertain. Per germline, CDR1 SGHRS and CDR2 YFSETQ. The CDR3 consists of 14 residues. Trimming stripped 4 bases from V and 5 bases from J, with 16 bases between. The CDR3, as DNA: TGCGCCAGCAGCCCCGTGATGGGGAACAACGAGCAGTACTTC. This sequence encodes CASSPVMGNNEQYF.

The V gene is TRBV29-1, the J gene TRBJ2-2, with D possibly being TRBD1 (8 bases). Trimming removed 1 base from V and 5 bases from J, with 20 bases in between. Germline assignment: CDR1 SQVTM and CDR2 ANQGSEA. CDR3 length: 17 residues. DNA of the CDR3: TGCAGCGTTGAAGGGGGGGAAGACAGGGGACTAACCGGGGAGCTGTTTTTT. Translating it yields CSVEGGEDRGLTGELFF.

Turning to this clonotype: A much larger clone lies a single base off, so this may be a read error. The J gene is TRBJ1-1, the V gene TRBV13, with a weak D call TRBD1 (5 bases). Germline CDR1 reads PRHDT; CDR2 reads FYEKMQ (reference sequence). The CDR3 loop spans 14 amino acids. The CDR3 region has the DNA TGTGCCAGCGGCTTAGGGTCGGGGGACACTGAAGCTTTCTTT. The encoded protein is CASGLGSGDTEAFF.

This clonotype showed up just a few times. The junction and the germline gene differ at one end; a read error may be behind it. The chain joins TRBV10-3 to TRBJ1-2; maybe TRBD1 (6 bases). Germline CDR1 is ENHRY and CDR2 is SYGVKD. The CDR3 is made up of 15 amino acids. The CDR3 coding sequence is TGTGCCATCAGCGAGTTACAGGGAGATAACTATGGCTACACCTTC. Translating it yields CAISELQGDNYGYTF.

CDR3 protein: CASSYTLTGNTIYF. The CDR3 nucleotides are TGTGCCAGCAGCTACACGCTAACTGGAAACACCATATATTTT. The rearrangement links TRBV7-2 to TRBJ1-3; D is ambiguous. Germline loops: CDR1 SGHTA, CDR2 FQGNSA. This CDR3 comprises 14 residues. The ends were cut back, 4 bases at V and 2 bases at J, with 9 bases in the middle. Full variable domain (missing parts from reference TRBV7-2 and TRBJ1-3): GAGVSQSPSNKVTEKGKDVELRCDPISGHTALYWYRQSLGQGLEFLIYFQGNSAPDKSGLPSDRFSAERTGGSVSTLTIQRTQQEDSAVYLCASSYTLTGNTIYFGEGSWLTVV.

The gene calls are TRBV20-1 and TRBJ2-5; the D gene is possibly TRBD2 (6 bases). Germline V gene lookup returns CDR1 DFQATT and CDR2 SNEGSKA (reference sequence). V was cut by 1 base and J by 5 bases, with 17 bases left in between. This CDR3 spans 15 amino acids. CDR3 coding DNA: TGCAGTGCTAGAGCGGGGCGGGGCCTCCAGGAGACCCAGTACTTC. This gives the protein CSARAGRGLQETQYF.

V usage is TRBV7-9 and J usage is TRBJ1-4; D possibly corresponds to TRBD1 (5 bases). Germline V CDR1 and CDR2: SEHNR, FQNEAQ (reference sequence). The V end lost 5 bases, the J end lost 4 bases, and 11 bases lay between the germline ends. This CDR3 has 14 amino acids. CDR3 protein: CASSRDVLNEKLFF. CDR3 in DNA: TGTGCCAGCAGCCGGGACGTCCTTAATGAAAAACTGTTTTTT.

This clonotype was seen a handful of times. V usage is TRBV28 and J usage is TRBJ2-7; 8 nucleotides align to TRBD1. V shed 6 bases, J shed 6 bases, and the junction held 7 bases outside the gene matches. The CDR3 length is 13 residues. CDR1 and CDR2 (germline): MDHEN, SYDVKM. The CDR3 sequence: CASSSPTGVEQYF. Here the CDR3 DNA reads TGTGCCAGCAGCTCCCCGACAGGGGTCGAGCAGTACTTC.

This clonotype was recorded at least ten times. V is TRBV20-1 and J is TRBJ2-1, with D hard to call. Germline-derived CDR1 and CDR2 are DFQATT and SNEGSKA (reference sequence). The CDR3 has 12 residues. V shed 0 bases and J shed 10 bases, with 10 bases lying between them. CDR3 sequence (DNA): TGCAGTGCTAGAGATTTACCTTCCGAGCAGTTCTTC. This gives the protein CSARDLPSEQFF.

J is TRBJ2-2 and V is TRBV15, with D uncertain. Trimming took 5 bases from V and 0 from J, leaving 7 bases between them. The CDR3 runs 14 residues. CDR1 LNHNV and CDR2 YYDKDF come from the germline V gene (reference sequence). The CDR3 DNA sequence: TGTGCCACCAGCCCGAACCCGAACACCGGGGAGCTGTTTTTT. The encoded protein is CATSPNPNTGELFF.

This rearrangement joins TRBV5-1 to TRBJ2-1, with D possibly TRBD1 on 5 matching bases. The CDR3 sequence is 15 residues long. V gave up 4 bases and J gave up 5 bases, with 16 bases separating them. Germline values: CDR1 SGHRS, CDR2 YFSETQ. The CDR3 here is CASSPGHRIDNEQFF. For the CDR3, the DNA is TGCGCCAGCAGCCCTGGACACCGAATCGACAATGAGCAGTTCTTC.

The chain couples TRBV12-3 or TRBV12-4 to TRBJ2-1; 9 bases line up with TRBD2. J was trimmed by 0 bases and V by 6 bases; bases with no gene match: 6. This CDR3 is built from 16 residues. The CDR3 nucleotides are TGTGCCAGCAGCTATAGCGGGGGTTACTCCTACAATGAGCAGTTCTTC. Amino acids: CASSYSGGYSYNEQFF.

This clonotype was observed a few times. The chain is built from TRBV7-9 and TRBJ2-1, with no clear D. This CDR3 contains 15 residues. V was cut by 3 bases and J by 0 bases, with 9 bases left in between. Germline CDR1 reads SEHNR; CDR2 reads FQNEAQ (reference sequence). The chain's CDR3 is CASSLISSSYNEQFF. The CDR3 region has the DNA TGTGCCAGCAGCTTGATAAGCAGCTCCTACAATGAGCAGTTCTTC.

The chain joins TRBV24-1 to TRBJ2-3; D ambiguous. V lost 1 base and J 0 bases, leaving 10 bases between the germline ends. Germline values: CDR1 KGHDR, CDR2 SFDVKD. The CDR3 consists of 16 residues. The CDR3 region is CATSDLRATSTDTQYF. The CDR3 DNA sequence: TGTGCCACCAGTGATTTAAGGGCTACTAGCACAGATACGCAGTATTTT.

The J gene is TRBJ2-5, the V gene TRBV9; 7 bases are shared with TRBD1. CDR1 is SGDLS and CDR2 is YYNGEE in the germline V gene. The J segment lost 3 bases and the V segment lost 0 bases, leaving 5 bases of the junction unmatched. CDR3 size: 15 residues. The CDR3 bases are TGTGCCAGCAGCGTAGTGTGGGACAGAGAAGAGACCCAGTACTTC. This codes for CASSVVWDREETQYF. Filled out from reference TRBV9 and TRBJ2-5, the complete variable domain reads DSGVTQTPKHLITATGQRVTLRCSPRSGDLSVYWYQQSLDQGLQFLIQYYNGEERAKGNILERFSAQQFPDLHSELNLSSLELGDSALYFCASSVVWDREETQYFGPGTRLLVL.

This clonotype was detected only a few times. This chain uses TRBV9 with TRBJ1-2; tentative D call: TRBD1 (6 bases). With 0 bases removed from V and 8 bases from J, the gap between germline ends came to 23 bases. CDR1 and CDR2 from the germline V gene are SGDLS and YYNGEE. This CDR3 has 17 residues. This CDR3 reads CASSVASRDTPVGGYTF. Written as DNA, the CDR3 is TGTGCCAGCAGCGTAGCTAGCCGGGACACACCAGTCGGGGGCTACACCTTC.

The chain uses TRBV29-1 and TRBJ1-5; unclear D gene. V was trimmed by 4 bases and J by 7 bases, leaving 11 bases between them. The CDR3 is 12 amino acids. Germline CDR1 is SQVTM and CDR2 is ANQGSEA. Here the CDR3 DNA reads TGCAGCGTTGGCGCGGGTGCGCAGCCCCAGCATTTT. Its protein product is CSVGAGAQPQHF.

Concerning this clonotype itself: At one end the junction does not follow the germline gene, possibly because of a read error. CDR3 protein: CTSSQDVAGGYNEQFF. In DNA, the CDR3 is TGCACCAGCAGCCAAGACGTAGCGGGGGGATACAATGAGCAGTTCTTC. The chain uses TRBV4-1 and TRBJ2-1; 10 nucleotides align to TRBD2. The CDR3 consists of 16 residues. Germline V CDR1 and CDR2: MGHRA, YSYEKL.

This chain uses TRBV11-2 with TRBJ2-2; possible D gene TRBD2, 5 bases. Per the germline V gene, CDR1 is SGHAT and CDR2 is FQNNGV. V dropped 2 bases and J dropped 3 bases, with 13 bases sitting between them. This CDR3 spans 16 amino acids. CDR3: CASSLFPRDDTGELFF. The DNA for the CDR3 is TGTGCCAGCAGCTTATTTCCCCGGGATGACACCGGGGAGCTGTTTTTT.

The gene calls are TRBV6-6 and TRBJ2-7, with D possibly TRBD2 on 6 matching bases. The length of the CDR3 is 12 residues. From germline, CDR1 is MNHNY and CDR2 SVGAGI (reference sequence). V gave up 6 bases and J gave up 6 bases, with 12 bases separating them. CDR3: CASSPPTSEQYF. The CDR3 nucleotides read TGTGCCAGCAGCCCCCCGACTAGCGAGCAGTACTTC.

This clonotype was counted between two and nine times. The chain couples TRBV12-3 or TRBV12-4 to TRBJ2-7; D is tentatively TRBD1 or TRBD2 (5 bases each). CDR3 length equals 14 residues. V gave up 9 bases and J gave up 2 bases, with 17 bases separating them. This CDR3 reads CASTLWGIPYEQYF. The CDR3 region has the DNA TGTGCCAGTACCCTGTGGGGGATCCCCTACGAGCAGTACTTC.

This clonotype was found a few times. This chain uses TRBV12-3 or TRBV12-4 with TRBJ2-1; D remains unclear. V lost 1 base and J lost 5, with 12 bases in between. The CDR3 loop spans 15 amino acids. CDR3 in DNA: TGTGCCAGCAGTTTAGTCGCAGGTATCAACAATGAGCAGTTCTTC. It encodes CASSLVAGINNEQFF.